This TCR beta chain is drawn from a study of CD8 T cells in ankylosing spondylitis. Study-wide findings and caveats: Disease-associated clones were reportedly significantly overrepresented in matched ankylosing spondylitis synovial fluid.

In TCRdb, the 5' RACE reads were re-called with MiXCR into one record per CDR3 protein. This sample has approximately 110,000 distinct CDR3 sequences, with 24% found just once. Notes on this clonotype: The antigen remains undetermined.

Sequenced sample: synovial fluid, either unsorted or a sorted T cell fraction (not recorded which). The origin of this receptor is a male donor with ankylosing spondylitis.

The CDR3 DNA is TGTGCCAGCAGTTGGACCTCGGGCCATGGCTACACCTTC. Protein product: CASSWTSGHGYTF. The chain couples TRBV27 to TRBJ1-2; D is undetermined. This CDR3 region has 13 residues. Germline lookup yields CDR1 MNHEY and CDR2 SMNVEV (reference sequence). With 4 bases removed from V and 6 bases from J, the gap between germline ends came to 12 bases.